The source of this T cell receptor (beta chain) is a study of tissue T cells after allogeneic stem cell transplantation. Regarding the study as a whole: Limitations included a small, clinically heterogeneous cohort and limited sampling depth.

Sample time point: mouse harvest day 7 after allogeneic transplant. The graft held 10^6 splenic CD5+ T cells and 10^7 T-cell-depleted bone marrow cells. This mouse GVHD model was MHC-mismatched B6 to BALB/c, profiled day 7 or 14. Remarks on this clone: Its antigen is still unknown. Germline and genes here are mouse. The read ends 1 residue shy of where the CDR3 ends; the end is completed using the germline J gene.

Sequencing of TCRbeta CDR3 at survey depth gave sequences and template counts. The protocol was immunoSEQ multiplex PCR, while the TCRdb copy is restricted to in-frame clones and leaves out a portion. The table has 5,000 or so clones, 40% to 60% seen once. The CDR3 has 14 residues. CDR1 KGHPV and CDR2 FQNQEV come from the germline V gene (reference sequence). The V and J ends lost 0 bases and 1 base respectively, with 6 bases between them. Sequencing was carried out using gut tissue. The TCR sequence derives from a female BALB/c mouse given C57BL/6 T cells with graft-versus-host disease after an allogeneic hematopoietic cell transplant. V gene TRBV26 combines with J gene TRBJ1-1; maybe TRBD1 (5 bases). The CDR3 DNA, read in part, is TGTGCCAGCAGTCTGTCCGGACAAAACACAGAAGTCTTC. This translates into CASSLSGQNTEVF. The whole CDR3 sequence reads CASSLSGQNTEVFF.